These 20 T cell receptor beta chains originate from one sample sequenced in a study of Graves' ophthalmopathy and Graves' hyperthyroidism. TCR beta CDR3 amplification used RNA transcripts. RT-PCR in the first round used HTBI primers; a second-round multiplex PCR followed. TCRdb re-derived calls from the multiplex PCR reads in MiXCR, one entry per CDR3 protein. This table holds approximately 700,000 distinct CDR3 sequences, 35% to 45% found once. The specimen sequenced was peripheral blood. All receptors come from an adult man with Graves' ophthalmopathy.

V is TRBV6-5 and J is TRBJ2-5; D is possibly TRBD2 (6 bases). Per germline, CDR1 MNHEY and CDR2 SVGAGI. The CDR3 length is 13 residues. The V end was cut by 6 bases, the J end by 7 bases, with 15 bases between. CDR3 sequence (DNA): TGTGCCAGCAGGAGACCAGCGGAGGGGACCCAGTACTTC. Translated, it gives CASRRPAEGTQYF.

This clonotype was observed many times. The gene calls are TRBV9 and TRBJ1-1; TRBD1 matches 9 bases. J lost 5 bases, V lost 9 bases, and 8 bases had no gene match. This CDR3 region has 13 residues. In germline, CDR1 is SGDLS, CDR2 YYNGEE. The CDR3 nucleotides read TGTGCCACCGGGACAGGGATAGGAACTGAAGCTTTCTTT. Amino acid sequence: CATGTGIGTEAFF.

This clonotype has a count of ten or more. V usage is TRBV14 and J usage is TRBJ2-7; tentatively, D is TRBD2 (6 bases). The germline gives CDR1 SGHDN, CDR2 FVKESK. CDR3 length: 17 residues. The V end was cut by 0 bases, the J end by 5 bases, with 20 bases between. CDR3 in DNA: TGTGCCAGCAGCCAAGATCCGGGTAGCGGTGCCGTTGACGAGCAGTACTTC. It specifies CASSQDPGSGAVDEQYF.

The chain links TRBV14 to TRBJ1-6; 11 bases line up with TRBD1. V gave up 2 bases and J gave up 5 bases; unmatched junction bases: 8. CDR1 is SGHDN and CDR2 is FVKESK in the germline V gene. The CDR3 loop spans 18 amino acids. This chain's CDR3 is CASSQMSGQGVHNSPLHF. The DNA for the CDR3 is TGTGCCAGCAGCCAAATGTCGGGACAGGGGGTTCATAATTCACCCCTCCACTTT.

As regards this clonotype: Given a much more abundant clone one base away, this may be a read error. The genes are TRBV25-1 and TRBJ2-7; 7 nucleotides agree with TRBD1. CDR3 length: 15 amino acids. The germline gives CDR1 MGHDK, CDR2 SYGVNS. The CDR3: CASRLTGSGSYGQYF. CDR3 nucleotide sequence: TGTGCCAGCAGGCTGACAGGGAGTGGGTCCTACGGGCAGTACTTC.

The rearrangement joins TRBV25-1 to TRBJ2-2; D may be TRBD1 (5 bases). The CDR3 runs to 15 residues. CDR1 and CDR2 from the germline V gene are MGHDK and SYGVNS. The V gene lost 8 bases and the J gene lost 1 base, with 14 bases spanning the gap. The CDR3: CASSPGILNTGELFF. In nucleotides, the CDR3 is TGTGCCAGCTCACCAGGGATATTGAACACCGGGGAGCTGTTTTTT.

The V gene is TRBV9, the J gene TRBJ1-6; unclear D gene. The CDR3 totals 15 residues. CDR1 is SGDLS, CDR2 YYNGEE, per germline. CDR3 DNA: TGTGCTAGAGAGGTCTTACGATCCTATAATTCACCCCTCCACTTT. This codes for CAREVLRSYNSPLHF.

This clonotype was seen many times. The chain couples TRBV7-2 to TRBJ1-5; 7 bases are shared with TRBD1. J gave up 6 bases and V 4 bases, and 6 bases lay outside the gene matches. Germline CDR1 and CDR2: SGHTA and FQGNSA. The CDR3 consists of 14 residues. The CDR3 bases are TGTGCCAGCAGCTCAACGACAGGGTTTCAGCCCCAGCATTTT. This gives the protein CASSSTTGFQPQHF. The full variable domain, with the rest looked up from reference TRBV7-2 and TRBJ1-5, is GAGVSQSPSNKVTEKGKDVELRCDPISGHTALYWYRQSLGQGLEFLIYFQGNSAPDKSGLPSDRFSAERTGGSVSTLTIQRTQQEDSAVYLCASSSTTGFQPQHFGDGTRLSIL.

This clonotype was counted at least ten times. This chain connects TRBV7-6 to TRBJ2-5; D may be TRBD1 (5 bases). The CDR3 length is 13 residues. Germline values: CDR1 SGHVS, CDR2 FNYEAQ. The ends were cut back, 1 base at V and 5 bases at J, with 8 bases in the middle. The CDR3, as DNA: TGTGCCAGCAGCTTAGAGGGGCCCGAGACCCAGTACTTC. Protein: CASSLEGPETQYF.

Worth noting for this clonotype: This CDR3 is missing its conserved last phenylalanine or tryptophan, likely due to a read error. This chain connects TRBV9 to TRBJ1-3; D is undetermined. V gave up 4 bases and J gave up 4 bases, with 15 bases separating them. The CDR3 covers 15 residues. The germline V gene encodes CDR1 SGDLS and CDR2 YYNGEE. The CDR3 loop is CASSPALGNGNTIYS. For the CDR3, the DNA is TGTGCCAGCAGCCCTGCATTGGGGAACGGAAACACCATATATTCT.

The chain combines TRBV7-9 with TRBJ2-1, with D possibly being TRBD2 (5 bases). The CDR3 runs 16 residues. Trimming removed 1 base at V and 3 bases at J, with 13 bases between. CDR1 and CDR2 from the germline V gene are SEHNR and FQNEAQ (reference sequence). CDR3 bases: TGTGCCAGCAGCTTAGAACCGGGATATGGCTACAATGAGCAGTTCTTC. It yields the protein CASSLEPGYGYNEQFF. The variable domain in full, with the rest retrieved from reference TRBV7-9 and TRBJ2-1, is DTGVSQNPRHKITKRGQNVTFRCDPISEHNRLYWYRQTLGQGPEFLTYFQNEAQLEKSRLLSDRFSAERPKGSFSTLEIQRTEQGDSAMYLCASSLEPGYGYNEQFFGPGTRLTVL.

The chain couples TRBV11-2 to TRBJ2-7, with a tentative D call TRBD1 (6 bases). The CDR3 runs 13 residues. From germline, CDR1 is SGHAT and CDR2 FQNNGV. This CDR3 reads CARADRYPYEQYF. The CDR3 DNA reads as TGTGCTAGAGCCGACAGGTATCCCTACGAGCAGTACTTC.

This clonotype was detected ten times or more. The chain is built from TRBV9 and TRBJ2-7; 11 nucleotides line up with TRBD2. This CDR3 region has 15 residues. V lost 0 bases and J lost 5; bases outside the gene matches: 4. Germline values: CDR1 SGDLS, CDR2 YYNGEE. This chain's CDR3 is CASSVDLAGGNEQYF. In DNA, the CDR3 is TGTGCCAGCAGCGTAGACTTAGCGGGAGGGAACGAGCAGTACTTC.

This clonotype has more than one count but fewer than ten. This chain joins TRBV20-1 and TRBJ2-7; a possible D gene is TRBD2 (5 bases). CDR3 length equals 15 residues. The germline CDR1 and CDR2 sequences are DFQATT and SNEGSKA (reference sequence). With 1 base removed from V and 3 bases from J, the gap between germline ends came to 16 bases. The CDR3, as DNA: TGCAGTGCTAGAGCCGGGATTGGTGAGGGCTACGAGCAGTACTTC. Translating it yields CSARAGIGEGYEQYF.

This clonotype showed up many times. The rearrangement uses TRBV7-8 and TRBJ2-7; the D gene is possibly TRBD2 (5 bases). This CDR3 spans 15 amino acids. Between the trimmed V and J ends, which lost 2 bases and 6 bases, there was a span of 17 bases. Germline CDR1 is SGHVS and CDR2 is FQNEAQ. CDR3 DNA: TGTGCCAGCAGCTTAAGGGCGGACCCTCGGGGCGAGCAGTACTTC. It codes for CASSLRADPRGEQYF.

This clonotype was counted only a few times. The CDR3: CASSLSFGNNILRFGGREQYF. CDR3 nucleotide sequence: TGTGCCAGCAGCTTATCTTTCGGTAACAATATTCTCCGTTTTGGGGGCCGGGAGCAGTACTTC. J is TRBJ2-7 and V is TRBV7-9, with a possible D match to TRBD1 (6 bases). Germline V CDR1 and CDR2: SEHNR, FQNEAQ (reference sequence). V was trimmed by 2 bases and J by 7 bases, leaving 36 bases between them. CDR3 length: 21 residues.

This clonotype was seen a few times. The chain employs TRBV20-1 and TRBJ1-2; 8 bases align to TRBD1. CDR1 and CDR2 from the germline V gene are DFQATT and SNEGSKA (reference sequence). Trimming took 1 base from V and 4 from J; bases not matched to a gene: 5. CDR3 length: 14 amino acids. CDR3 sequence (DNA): TGCAGTGCTAGAGCAAGGGACAGGATCTATGGCTACACCTTC. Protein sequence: CSARARDRIYGYTF.

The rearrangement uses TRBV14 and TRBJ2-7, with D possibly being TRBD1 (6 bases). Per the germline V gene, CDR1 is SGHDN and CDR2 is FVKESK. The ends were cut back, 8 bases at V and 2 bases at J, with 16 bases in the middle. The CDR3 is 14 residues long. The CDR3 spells CASPQDRQTYEQYF. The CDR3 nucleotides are TGTGCCAGCCCCCAAGACAGGCAAACCTACGAGCAGTACTTC.

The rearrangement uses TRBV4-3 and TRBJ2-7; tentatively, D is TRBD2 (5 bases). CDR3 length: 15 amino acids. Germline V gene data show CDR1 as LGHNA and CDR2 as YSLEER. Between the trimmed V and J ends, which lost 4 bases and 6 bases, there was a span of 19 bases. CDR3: CASSPGLRVGGEQYF. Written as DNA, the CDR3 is TGCGCCAGCAGCCCGGGGTTGAGGGTTGGTGGCGAGCAGTACTTC.

Here the CDR3 DNA reads TGTGCCAGCAGCTTAGGAGGGAGGACAAATGAAAAACTGTTTTTT. This gives the protein CASSLGGRTNEKLFF. The chain is built from TRBV7-3 and TRBJ1-4; TRBD1 is a possible D gene (5 bases). CDR1 and CDR2 (germline): SGHTA, FQGTGA. V was pared by 2 bases and J by 5 bases, with 12 bases between. The CDR3 runs 15 residues.